Listed here are 28 T cell receptor beta chains from one sample, sequenced in a study of blood T cell repertoires in COVID-19. Assay used: immunoSEQ multiplex PCR; TCRdb lists only in-frame clones, some missing. The sample holds around 100,000 clones, 88% seen once. The specimen was peripheral blood. Every receptor here comes from a human donor in a cohort sampled during active COVID-19.

This chain uses TRBV5-4 with TRBJ2-1, with 12 bases fitting TRBD1. With V trimmed by 4 bases and J by 6 bases, 5 bases remained unmatched. In germline, CDR1 is SGHNT, CDR2 YYREEE (reference sequence). The length of the CDR3 is 15 residues. The CDR3 here is CASSKGQGAVNEQFF. In DNA, the CDR3 is TGTGCCAGCAGCAAGGGACAGGGGGCGGTCAATGAGCAGTTCTTC.

The chain carries TRBV5-1 and TRBJ2-7; D perhaps matches TRBD2 (6 bases). The CDR3 spans 15 residues. The germline V and J ends were trimmed by 0 bases and 6 bases, with 16 bases remaining between them. Germline V lookup: CDR1 SGHRS, CDR2 YFSETQ. Here the CDR3 DNA reads TGCGCCAGCAGCTTGGGCCTAGGAGGGGAGGCCGAGCAGTACTTC. Its translation: CASSLGLGGEAEQYF.

The chain uses TRBV5-1 and TRBJ1-5, with D maybe TRBD1 (5 bases). Germline loops: CDR1 SGHRS, CDR2 YFSETQ. CDR3 length: 15 residues. Deletions cut 2 bases from V and 2 bases from J, with 11 bases between. CDR3 DNA: TGCGCCAGCAGCTTAGGGGAAAAGGGCAATCAGCCCCAGCATTTT. Protein sequence: CASSLGEKGNQPQHF.

This rearrangement joins TRBV28 to TRBJ2-3, with TRBD2 matching 7 bases. The CDR3 sequence is 15 residues long. Germline CDR1 and CDR2: MDHEN and SYDVKM. V was pared by 3 bases and J by 1 base, with 4 bases of the junction left unmatched. Here the CDR3 reads CASSLLSGRTDTQYF. CDR3 DNA sequence: TGTGCCAGCAGTTTGCTTAGCGGGCGCACAGATACGCAGTATTTT.

This chain joins TRBV7-9 and TRBJ2-7, with TRBD2 as a possible D gene (5 bases). This CDR3 region has 15 residues. With 5 bases removed from V and 6 bases from J, the gap between germline ends came to 20 bases. Germline loops: CDR1 SEHNR, CDR2 FQNEAQ (reference sequence). In nucleotides, the CDR3 is TGTGCCAGCAGCCCGAGACCCACCCGGGGTTTCGAGCAGTACTTC. Its protein is CASSPRPTRGFEQYF.

This clone has a handful of counts. V is TRBV5-6 and J is TRBJ2-2; 9 bases agree with TRBD1. The germline CDR1 and CDR2 sequences are SGHDT and YYEEEE. The CDR3 spans 15 residues. The J segment lost 6 bases and the V segment lost 0 bases, leaving 3 bases of the junction unmatched. CDR3 bases: TGTGCCAGCAGCTTGGGGGACAGGGTCCCCGGGGAGCTGTTTTTT. It yields the protein CASSLGDRVPGELFF.

V is TRBV10-1 and J is TRBJ2-5, with TRBD2 identical over 13 bases. The V and J ends lost 3 bases and 5 bases, in that order; junction bases with no gene match: 9. Germline V gene data show CDR1 as WNHNN and CDR2 as SYGVQD (reference sequence). The CDR3 runs 17 residues. The CDR3 spells CASSDPGLAGAGETQYF. The CDR3 DNA reads as TGCGCCAGCAGTGACCCCGGACTAGCGGGAGCGGGGGAGACCCAGTACTTC.

The rearrangement joins TRBV27 to TRBJ2-7, with a weak D call TRBD2 (6 bases). V was pared by 3 bases and J by 6 bases, with 12 bases between. Germline V gives CDR1 MNHEY, CDR2 SMNVEV (reference sequence). The CDR3 covers 13 residues. The CDR3 DNA sequence: TGTGCCAGCAGTTTGGGAGGTATGGGCGAGCAGTACTTC. Amino acids: CASSLGGMGEQYF.

The chain couples TRBV27 to TRBJ2-1; D gene ambiguous. Trimming removed 7 bases from V and 6 bases from J, with 16 bases in between. This CDR3 region has 14 residues. Germline V CDR1 and CDR2: MNHEY, SMNVEV (reference sequence). The chain's CDR3 is CASTRSGSGNEQFF. In DNA form, the CDR3 reads TGTGCCAGCACCCGATCGGGTTCGGGCAATGAGCAGTTCTTC.

This clone was seen a handful of times. This chain links TRBV7-9 with TRBJ2-7, with D possibly being TRBD1 (5 bases). V was trimmed by 7 bases and J by 6 bases, leaving 10 bases between them. The CDR3 spans 11 residues. The V gene's germline CDR1 is SEHNR and CDR2 FQNEAQ (reference sequence). CDR3 coding DNA: TGTGCCAGCATGGTAGGGGCCGAGCAGTACTTC. Protein sequence: CASMVGAEQYF.

This chain links TRBV6-1 with TRBJ1-2; the match to TRBD1 covers 7 bases. V shed 1 base and J 4 bases; nucleotides not matched to a gene: 6. The CDR3 covers 15 residues. Per germline, CDR1 MNHNS and CDR2 SASEGT. The chain's CDR3 is CASSEGKGAGYGYTF. CDR3 in DNA: TGTGCCAGCAGTGAAGGGAAGGGGGCAGGCTATGGCTACACCTTC.

This clone appeared a single time. The rearrangement uses TRBV30 and TRBJ2-2; 8 nucleotides agree with TRBD2. V shed 5 bases, J shed 7 bases, and the junction held 6 bases outside the gene matches. This CDR3 region has 13 residues. Germline CDR1 reads GTSNPN; CDR2 reads SVGIG (reference sequence). For the CDR3, the DNA is TGTGCCTGGTCGGGACTAGTGGGCGGGGAGCTGTTTTTT. Amino acid sequence: CAWSGLVGGELFF.

The genes are TRBV29-1 and TRBJ1-1; no clear D gene. V lost 5 bases, J lost 3 bases, and 13 bases lay in between. In germline, CDR1 is SQVTM, CDR2 ANQGSEA. The CDR3 totals 13 residues. The CDR3 sequence: CSVPNPGYTEAFF. CDR3 in DNA: TGCAGCGTTCCCAATCCGGGTTACACTGAAGCTTTCTTT.

This clone was detected a few times. This sample also contains other DNA sequences that code for the same CDR3. The J gene is TRBJ1-2, the V gene TRBV28; D gene uncertain. This CDR3 contains 16 residues. With 0 bases removed from V and 7 bases from J, the gap between germline ends came to 18 bases. Germline-derived CDR1 and CDR2 are MDHEN and SYDVKM. Here the CDR3 DNA reads TGTGCCAGCAGTTTATGTCCCGCGGCGGAACTATGTGGCTACACCTTC. It translates to CASSLCPAAELCGYTF.

The chain links TRBV3-1 (or the pseudogene TRBV3-2) to TRBJ1-2, with 10 bases that match TRBD1. Looked up from germline, CDR1 is LGHDT and CDR2 is YNNKEL (reference sequence). CDR3 length: 17 residues. Trimming removed 2 bases from V and 7 bases from J; junction bases left unmatched: 13. CDR3: CASSQRTRDRGLPGYTF. For the CDR3, the DNA is TGTGCCAGCAGCCAACGAACCCGGGACAGGGGATTACCTGGCTACACCTTC.

This sequence joins TRBV6-1 and TRBJ1-2; TRBD1 aligns across 7 bases. This CDR3 has 14 residues. CDR1 and CDR2 (germline): MNHNS, SASEGT. With 2 bases clipped from V and 6 bases from J, the junction kept 6 bases outside the gene matches. In DNA form, the CDR3 reads TGTGCCAGCAGTGAATTCGTCAGGGGGGATGGCTACACCTTC. This translates into CASSEFVRGDGYTF.

CDR3 residues: CASSVSGGRNTGELFF. For the CDR3, the DNA is TGTGCCAGCAGCGTATCTGGGGGGAGGAACACCGGGGAGCTGTTTTTT. This chain uses TRBV9 with TRBJ2-2; perhaps TRBD2 as D (6 bases). The CDR3 is made up of 16 amino acids. The germline gives CDR1 SGDLS, CDR2 YYNGEE. V lost 1 base to trimming and J lost 1 base, with 11 bases between them.

The rearrangement joins TRBV28 to TRBJ2-3; D might be TRBD2 (6 bases). The V and J ends lost 5 bases and 1 base respectively, with 13 bases between them. The germline gives CDR1 MDHEN, CDR2 SYDVKM. There are 15 residues in the CDR3. The CDR3 DNA sequence: TGTGCCAGCAGTATGGGGGGAGCTGGCACAGATACGCAGTATTTT. It is translated as CASSMGGAGTDTQYF.

The chain combines TRBV12-3 or TRBV12-4 with TRBJ2-7; D possibly corresponds to TRBD2 (6 bases). V was pared by 4 bases and J by 4 bases, with 8 bases between. The CDR3 covers 12 residues. CDR3 sequence reads: CASSSGLYEQYF. Written as DNA, the CDR3 is TGTGCCAGCAGTTCGGGACTGTACGAGCAGTACTTC.

V usage is TRBV15 and J usage is TRBJ2-3; D remains unclear. Trimming cost V 5 bases and J 2 bases, with 5 bases left between them. The germline V gene has CDR1 LNHNV and CDR2 YYDKDF (reference sequence). The CDR3 spans 12 residues. In nucleotides, the CDR3 is TGTGCCACCAGCGCGTTCACAGATACGCAGTATTTT. It encodes CATSAFTDTQYF.

In its sample, this clone was seen a few times. The chain has TRBV4-3 and TRBJ2-1; TRBD2 matches at 7 bases. The CDR3 is 16 residues long. The J segment lost 7 bases and the V segment lost 1 base, leaving 10 bases of the junction unmatched. The germline V gene encodes CDR1 LGHNA and CDR2 YSLEER. The CDR3 sequence is CASSQVLGAGVNEQFF. The CDR3 DNA reads as TGCGCCAGCAGCCAAGTTTTGGGTGCGGGGGTAAATGAGCAGTTCTTC.

This chain joins TRBV5-4 and TRBJ1-6, with 7 nucleotides matching TRBD1. The CDR3 sequence is 14 residues long. Germline V gene data show CDR1 as SGHNT and CDR2 as YYREEE (reference sequence). J lost 6 bases, V lost 4 bases, and 4 bases had no gene match. CDR3 region: CASSPGTVNSPLHF. The CDR3 DNA follows: TGTGCCAGCAGCCCCGGGACAGTTAATTCACCCCTCCACTTT. Based on the CDR3 plus reference TRBV5-4 and TRBJ1-6, the full variable domain is ETGVTQSPTHLIKTRGQQVTLRCSSQSGHNTVSWYQQALGQGPQFIFQYYREEENGRGNFPPRFSGLQFPNYSSELNVNALELDDSALYLCASSPGTVNSPLHFGNGTRLTVT.

This clone is labeled medium-sized. The rearrangement uses TRBV11-1 and TRBJ2-7; D gene unclear. This CDR3 comprises 12 residues. Trimming took 5 bases from V and 6 from J, leaving 11 bases between them. Per the germline V gene, CDR1 is SGHAT and CDR2 is FQDESV (reference sequence). CDR3 sequence: CASSQATGEQYF. CDR3 coding DNA: TGTGCCAGCAGCCAAGCTACCGGCGAGCAGTACTTC. Complete variable domain (other parts from reference TRBV11-1 and TRBJ2-7): EAEVAQSPRYKITEKSQAVAFWCDPISGHATLYWYRQILGQGPELLVQFQDESVVDDSQLPKDRFSAERLKGVDSTLKIQPAELGDSAMYLCASSQATGEQYFGPGTRLTVT.

The chain employs TRBV15 and TRBJ1-2; 9 bases align to TRBD1. J lost 4 bases, V lost 7 bases, and 7 bases had no gene match. The germline V gene encodes CDR1 LNHNV and CDR2 YYDKDF (reference sequence). This CDR3 is built from 14 residues. The CDR3 DNA sequence: TGTGCCACCAACCCAGCGGACAGGGGCTATGGCTACACCTTC. It encodes CATNPADRGYGYTF.

The gene calls are TRBV30 and TRBJ2-3; D is ambiguous. The CDR3 consists of 14 residues. Germline CDR1 GTSNPN, CDR2 SVGIG (reference sequence). Trimming cost V 2 bases and J 1 base, with 10 bases left between them. The CDR3: CAWSNQIRTDTQYF. The CDR3 nucleotides are TGTGCCTGGAGTAATCAGATTCGCACAGATACGCAGTATTTT.

This sequence joins TRBV29-1 and TRBJ2-5; D might be TRBD1 (5 bases). The CDR3 runs 12 residues. Trimming pared 6 bases from V and 1 base from J, leaving 9 bases between. CDR1 and CDR2 from the germline V gene are SQVTM and ANQGSEA. CDR3 residues: CSVDSFQETQYF. The DNA of the CDR3 is TGCAGCGTCGACAGCTTCCAAGAGACCCAGTACTTC.

This clone was observed a single time. The chain carries TRBV6-2 or TRBV6-3 and TRBJ2-5; 9 nucleotides match TRBD1. The CDR3 sequence is 16 residues long. Germline-derived CDR1 and CDR2 are MNHEY and SVGEGT. V lost 6 bases, J lost 4 bases, and 12 bases stayed unmatched. In nucleotides, the CDR3 is TGTGCCAGCAGCCTAATACAGGGGGCAGGAGGAGAGACCCAGTACTTC. Protein product: CASSLIQGAGGETQYF.

The rearrangement links TRBV30 to TRBJ2-7, with 11 bases aligning to TRBD2. Germline assignment: CDR1 GTSNPN and CDR2 SVGIG (reference sequence). The CDR3 length is 20 residues. V was pared by 0 bases and J by 0 bases, with 16 bases of the junction left unmatched. CDR3 nucleotides: TGTGCCTGGAGTGTACGTTTAGGGCTAGCGGGAGGTCTTTTCTCCTACGAGCAGTACTTC. Translated: CAWSVRLGLAGGLFSYEQYF.